Given below is one T cell receptor (beta chain) in context. CDR1 and CDR2 from the germline V gene are KGHDR and SFDVKD. The J segment lost 6 bases and the V segment lost 4 bases, leaving 7 bases of the junction unmatched. The CDR3 is made up of 15 amino acids. Method: immunoSEQ multiplex PCR; TCRdb's copy keeps in-frame clones and lacks some. The data show more than 250,000 clones, about 89% seen once. This sample stems from a study of blood T cell repertoires in COVID-19. The J gene is TRBJ2-3, the V gene TRBV24-1; 9 bases line up with TRBD2. Sequencing input: PBMCs or T cells enriched from blood (not recorded which). The TCR sequence derives from a woman aged 25 to 39 who had recovered from COVID-19. CDR3 nucleotide sequence: TGTGCCACCAGTGAAGCGGGGGGTTTTCATGATACGCAGTATTTT. As protein: CATSEAGGFHDTQYF.